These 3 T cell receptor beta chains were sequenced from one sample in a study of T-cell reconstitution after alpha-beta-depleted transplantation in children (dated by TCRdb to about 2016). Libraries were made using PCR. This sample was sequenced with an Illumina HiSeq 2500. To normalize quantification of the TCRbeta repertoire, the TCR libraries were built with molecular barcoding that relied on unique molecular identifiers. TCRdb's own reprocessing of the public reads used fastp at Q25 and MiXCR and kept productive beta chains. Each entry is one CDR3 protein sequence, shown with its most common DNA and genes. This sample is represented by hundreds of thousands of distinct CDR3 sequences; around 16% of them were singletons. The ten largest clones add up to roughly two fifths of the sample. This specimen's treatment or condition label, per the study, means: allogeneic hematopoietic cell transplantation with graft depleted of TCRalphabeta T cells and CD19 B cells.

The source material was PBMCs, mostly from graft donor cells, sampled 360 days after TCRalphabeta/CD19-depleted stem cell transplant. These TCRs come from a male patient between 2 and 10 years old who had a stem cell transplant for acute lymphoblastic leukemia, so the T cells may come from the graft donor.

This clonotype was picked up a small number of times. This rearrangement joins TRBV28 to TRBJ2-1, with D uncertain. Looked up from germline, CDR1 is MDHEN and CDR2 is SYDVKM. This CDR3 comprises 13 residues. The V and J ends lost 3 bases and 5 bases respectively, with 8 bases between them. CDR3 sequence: CASSFHSDNEQFF. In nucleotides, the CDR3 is TGTGCCAGCAGTTTCCATTCGGACAATGAGCAGTTCTTC.

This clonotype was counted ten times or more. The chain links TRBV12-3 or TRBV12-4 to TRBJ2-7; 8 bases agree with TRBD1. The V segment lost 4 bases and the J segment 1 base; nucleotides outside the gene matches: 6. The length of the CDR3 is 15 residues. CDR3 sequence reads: CASSSRTGWSYEQYF. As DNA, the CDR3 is TGTGCCAGCAGTTCCCGGACAGGGTGGTCCTACGAGCAGTACTTC.

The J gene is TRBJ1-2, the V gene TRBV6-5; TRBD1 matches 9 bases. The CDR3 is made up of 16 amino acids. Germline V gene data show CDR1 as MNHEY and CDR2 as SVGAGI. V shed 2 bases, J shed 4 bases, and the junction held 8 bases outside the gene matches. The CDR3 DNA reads TGTGCCAGCAGTTACGGACAGGGGCATCGGGGCTATGGCTACACCTTC. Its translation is CASSYGQGHRGYGYTF.